One and the same sample provided the 15 T cell receptor beta chains below, sequenced in a study of T cell responses to AZD1222 COVID-19 vaccine. The repertoire was sequenced with immunoSEQ multiplex PCR; TCRdb's copy has only in-frame clones and lacks some. This table has approximately 100,000 clones, roughly 89% appearing once. The material was peripheral blood, obtained on day 0 of AZD1222 vaccination. These receptors all stem from an adult in good health.

The chain employs TRBV5-1 and TRBJ1-1; the D gene is possibly TRBD1 (6 bases). Trimming shortened V by 1 base and J by 3 bases, and 22 bases separated the two germline ends. The CDR3 is 18 residues long. CDR1 and CDR2 (germline): SGHRS, YFSETQ. CDR3 residues: CASSLRSGSGGGHTEAFF. As DNA, the CDR3 is TGCGCCAGCAGCTTGAGGTCGGGTTCTGGGGGCGGACACACTGAAGCTTTCTTT.

The chain links TRBV7-3 to TRBJ2-5, with D maybe TRBD2 (6 bases). V was trimmed by 2 bases and J by 1 base, leaving 11 bases between them. The V gene's germline CDR1 is SGHTA and CDR2 FQGTGA. The CDR3 loop spans 15 amino acids. In DNA, the CDR3 is TGTGCCAGCAGCTTATACAGCGGGCGCCAAGAGACCCAGTACTTC. Its protein is CASSLYSGRQETQYF.

This chain uses TRBV11-1 with TRBJ1-2, with D tentatively TRBD1 (5 bases). Germline V CDR1 and CDR2: SGHAT, FQDESV (reference sequence). The V end was cut by 2 bases, the J end by 4 bases, with 14 bases between. CDR3 length: 15 amino acids. DNA for the CDR3: TGTGCCAGCAGCTTAATGGGGCCCGGCGGCTATGGCTACACCTTC. This sequence encodes CASSLMGPGGYGYTF.

This clone was seen only once. J is TRBJ2-2 and V is TRBV2, with D possibly matching TRBD2 (5 bases). The V end lost 6 bases, the J end lost 4 bases, and 9 bases lay between the germline ends. The CDR3 contains 13 residues. Germline CDR1 and CDR2: SNHLY and FYNNEI. CDR3: CASRLGGTGELFF. CDR3 in DNA: TGTGCCAGCAGACTAGGAGGCACCGGGGAGCTGTTTTTT.

Worth noting for this clone: The same CDR3 also results from other DNA sequences found in this sample. The chain couples TRBV13 to TRBJ2-1; tentative D call: TRBD1 (5 bases). With 1 base removed from V and 9 bases from J, the gap between germline ends came to 16 bases. The CDR3 totals 15 residues. CDR1 and CDR2 (germline): PRHDT, FYEKMQ (reference sequence). CDR3 sequence: CASSLEGPHMGEQFF. Here the CDR3 DNA reads TGTGCCAGCAGCTTAGAGGGGCCACACATGGGTGAGCAGTTCTTC.

The V and J genes are TRBV21-1 and TRBJ2-3. TRBV21-1 is a pseudogene. This CDR3 region has 17 residues. CDR3 residues: CASSKSRNGMHTDTQYF. The DNA of the CDR3 is TGTGCCAGCAGCAAATCCCGGAATGGAATGCACACAGATACGCAGTATTTT.

This clone appeared a single time. V gene TRBV6-6 combines with J gene TRBJ1-5; D is ambiguous. V was cut by 5 bases and J by 3 bases, with 5 bases left in between. This CDR3 region has 12 residues. Germline CDR1 and CDR2: MNHNY and SVGAGI (reference sequence). The CDR3 reads CASSDPNQPQHF. For the CDR3, the DNA is TGTGCCAGCAGTGACCCCAATCAGCCCCAGCATTTT.

V gene TRBV28 combines with J gene TRBJ1-1; D perhaps matches TRBD1 (5 bases). Germline V lookup: CDR1 MDHEN, CDR2 SYDVKM. This CDR3 has 12 amino acids. Trimming removed 11 bases at V and 5 bases at J, with 15 bases between. The CDR3 nucleotides are TGTGCCGGAAAAAGGGAGGGGACTGAAGCTTTCTTT. Amino acids: CAGKREGTEAFF.

This clone appeared a single time. This rearrangement joins TRBV24-1 to TRBJ2-1, with 9 nucleotides matching TRBD1. Germline loops: CDR1 KGHDR, CDR2 SFDVKD. J gave up 3 bases and V 7 bases, and 9 bases lay outside the gene matches. The CDR3 length is 16 residues. The CDR3 DNA follows: TGTGCCACCAGCTTTGCCGGGACAGGGAACTACAATGAGCAGTTCTTC. Protein: CATSFAGTGNYNEQFF.

The chain has TRBV19 and TRBJ1-1, with D maybe TRBD1 (5 bases). Germline V gene sequence: CDR1 LNHDA, CDR2 SQIVND (reference sequence). V shed 8 bases and J shed 3 bases, with 13 bases lying between them. The CDR3 spans 13 residues. CDR3 residues: CASFKGRHTEAFF. The CDR3 coding sequence is TGTGCCAGTTTTAAGGGGCGTCACACTGAAGCTTTCTTT.

DNA of the CDR3: TGTGCCAGCAGCCAAAGCGGACAAGAGACCCAGTACTTC. This encodes CASSQSGQETQYF. The rearrangement joins TRBV3-1 (or the pseudogene TRBV3-2) to TRBJ2-5, with a possible D match to TRBD2 (5 bases). The V gene's germline CDR1 is LGHDT and CDR2 YNNKEL (reference sequence). Trimming shortened V by 2 bases and J by 2 bases, and 6 bases separated the two germline ends. This CDR3 has 13 amino acids.

The chain has TRBV10-3 and TRBJ2-7; 12 bases match TRBD2. The germline gives CDR1 ENHRY, CDR2 SYGVKD. The CDR3 totals 14 residues. V lost 5 bases to trimming and J lost 4 bases; unmatched junction nucleotides: 3. The CDR3 protein is CAISPSGRDYEQYF. For the CDR3, the DNA is TGTGCCATCAGTCCTAGCGGGAGGGATTACGAGCAGTACTTC.

CDR3 nucleotide sequence: TGTGCCAGCAGCTTAGTGCCGGGTGGGAGCACAGATACGCAGTATTTT. It translates to CASSLVPGGSTDTQYF. The chain recombines TRBV7-2 with TRBJ2-3; D ambiguous. There are 16 residues in the CDR3. V was pared by 1 base and J by 0 bases, with 11 bases between. Germline CDR1 reads SGHTA; CDR2 reads FQGNSA.

The V and J genes are TRBV4-1 and TRBJ2-7, with D perhaps TRBD1 (7 bases). V was trimmed by 0 bases and J by 4 bases, leaving 19 bases between them. This CDR3 is built from 17 residues. CDR1 MGHRA and CDR2 YSYEKL come from the germline V gene. The DNA for the CDR3 is TGCGCCAGCAGCCAAGAAGTCGCGGGACAGTTAATGTACGAGCAGTACTTC. The encoded protein is CASSQEVAGQLMYEQYF.

The chain is built from TRBV7-3 and TRBJ2-1; 15 nucleotides align to TRBD2. Germline V gene lookup returns CDR1 SGHTA and CDR2 FQGTGA. The CDR3 totals 18 residues. With 2 bases clipped from V and 1 base from J, the junction kept 3 bases outside the gene matches. Written as DNA, the CDR3 is TGTGCCAGCAGCTTAGGGACTAGCGGGAGGAAGTCCTACAATGAGCAGTTCTTC. As protein: CASSLGTSGRKSYNEQFF.